The 12 T cell receptor beta chains in this list originate from one sample, sequenced in a study of cytomegalovirus exposure and HLA in healthy donors. PCR involved 60 Vbeta and 13 Jbeta primers. Here immunoSEQ multiplex PCR was the method, and the copy in TCRdb shows in-frame clones only, minus some. This listing includes about 210,000 clones. Source material: PBMCs. The receptors come from a woman in her twenties or thirties in good health and CMV-seropositive.

The CDR3 DNA follows: TGTGCCAGCAAGGAAGTGGGACAAGGCTACGAGCAGTACTTC. It encodes CASKEVGQGYEQYF. V is TRBV28 and J is TRBJ2-7; a weak D match, TRBD1 (6 bases). There are 14 residues in the CDR3. V was cut by 7 bases and J by 3 bases, with 16 bases left in between. Germline V gene data show CDR1 as MDHEN and CDR2 as SYDVKM. Based on the CDR3 plus reference TRBV28 and TRBJ2-7, the full variable domain is DVKVTQSSRYLVKRTGEKVFLECVQDMDHENMFWYRQDPGLGLRLIYFSYDVKMKEKGDIPEGYSVSREKKERFSLILESASTNQTSMYLCASKEVGQGYEQYFGPGTRLTVT.

This chain joins TRBV4-3 and TRBJ2-3; 15 nucleotides match TRBD2. Germline lookup yields CDR1 LGHNA and CDR2 YSLEER. The CDR3 contains 15 residues. With 4 bases clipped from V and 6 bases from J, the junction kept 2 bases outside the gene matches. The CDR3 loop reads CASSPGLAGGDTQYF. CDR3 nucleotide sequence: TGCGCCAGCAGCCCGGGACTAGCGGGAGGTGATACGCAGTATTTT.

V gene TRBV28 combines with J gene TRBJ1-2; a weak D match, TRBD1 (5 bases). V lost 2 bases and J lost 4, with 8 bases in between. The germline V gene has CDR1 MDHEN and CDR2 SYDVKM. The CDR3 extends over 13 amino acids. CDR3 loop: CASSLEGAYGYTF. The DNA of the CDR3 is TGTGCCAGCAGTTTAGAAGGGGCCTATGGCTACACCTTC.

The chain links TRBV27 to TRBJ2-3; 8 nucleotides agree with TRBD1. Unmatched junction bases numbered 3, after V lost 6 bases and J lost 1 base. The germline gives CDR1 MNHEY, CDR2 SMNVEV (reference sequence). The CDR3 totals 14 residues. In DNA, the CDR3 is TGTGCCAGCAGCCCGACAGGGGGCACAGATACGCAGTATTTT. It specifies CASSPTGGTDTQYF.

The rearrangement uses TRBV5-1 and TRBJ2-5, with TRBD1 matching over 8 bases. The CDR3 has 15 residues. Germline-derived CDR1 and CDR2 are SGHRS and YFSETQ. Trimming removed 0 bases from V and 4 bases from J; junction bases left unmatched: 5. The CDR3 DNA reads TGCGCCAGCAGCTTGGGGGGCAGGGGGCCAGAGACCCAGTACTTC. Its protein product is CASSLGGRGPETQYF.

The chain employs TRBV30 and TRBJ2-7; TRBD2 matches at 15 bases. Germline CDR1 reads GTSNPN; CDR2 reads SVGIG (reference sequence). J gave up 4 bases and V 2 bases, and 9 bases lay outside the gene matches. The CDR3 runs to 17 residues. The CDR3 coding sequence is TGTGCCTGGAGTCCACGGACTAGCGGGAGGGCCGGGTACGAGCAGTACTTC. It encodes CAWSPRTSGRAGYEQYF.

This chain joins TRBV18 and TRBJ1-5, with D possibly matching TRBD1 (5 bases). The germline gives CDR1 KGHSH, CDR2 LQKENI. The germline V and J ends were trimmed by 6 bases and 4 bases, with 16 bases remaining between them. This CDR3 comprises 15 residues. DNA of the CDR3: TGTGCCAGCTCCCCCGGGGGGGTGAGTAATCAGCCCCAGCATTTT. This encodes CASSPGGVSNQPQHF.

The rearrangement uses TRBV6-5 and TRBJ2-7; TRBD2 aligns across 8 bases. Germline CDR1 and CDR2: MNHEY and SVGAGI. Trimming removed 4 bases from V and 6 bases from J; junction bases left unmatched: 5. The CDR3 is 13 amino acids. CDR3 sequence reads: CASSFGLASEQYF. As DNA, the CDR3 is TGTGCCAGCAGTTTCGGACTAGCCAGCGAGCAGTACTTC.

This chain uses TRBV6-1 with TRBJ2-7; TRBD2 agrees at 10 bases. Germline assignment: CDR1 MNHNS and CDR2 SASEGT. V gave up 6 bases and J gave up 0 bases; unmatched junction bases: 5. CDR3 length: 15 amino acids. The DNA of the CDR3 is TGTGCCAGCAGAAGAGCGGGGGGGAGCTCCTACGAGCAGTACTTC. Protein sequence: CASRRAGGSSYEQYF.

This chain connects TRBV7-9 to TRBJ1-1, with 7 nucleotides matching TRBD1. Germline V gene data show CDR1 as SEHNR and CDR2 as FQNEAQ (reference sequence). The CDR3 is made up of 19 amino acids. V trimming: 4 bases; J trimming: 0 bases; junction bases outside the gene matches: 17. The CDR3 loop is CASSSGGTALTVMNTEAFF. CDR3 DNA sequence: TGTGCCAGCAGCTCAGGAGGGACAGCATTAACGGTTATGAACACTGAAGCTTTCTTT.

The gene calls are TRBV25-1 and TRBJ2-5, with D possibly matching TRBD1 (5 bases). The J call may be faulty, since TRBJ2-7 better matches the DNA end. In germline, CDR1 is MGHDK, CDR2 SYGVNS. The CDR3 covers 12 residues. CDR3 in amino acids: CASSEQGYEQYF. The CDR3 nucleotides read TGTGCCAGCAGTGAACAGGGATACGAGCAGTACTTC.

The V gene is TRBV28, the J gene TRBJ1-2, with 7 positions matching TRBD1. This CDR3 is 15 amino acids long. Per germline, CDR1 MDHEN and CDR2 SYDVKM. V was clipped by 5 bases and J by 2 bases; unmatched bases: 8. CDR3 amino acids: CASSGTARINYGYTF. In nucleotides, the CDR3 is TGTGCCAGCAGTGGGACAGCCCGAATAAACTATGGCTACACCTTC.